Listed here are 29 T cell receptor beta chains from one sample, sequenced in a study of HIV-infected children after antiretroviral therapy interruption. Treatment noted: PENTA 11 planned treatment interruption arm or continuous ART arm. The TCR library was built from RNA with a 3' RACE protocol and unique molecular identifiers. One entry per CDR3 protein results from TCRdb running MiXCR on the 3' RACE reads. This sample has around 15,000 distinct CDR3 sequences; roughly 3.4% occur once, and the top ten carry less than 6%. Sample: CD45RA+ CD4+ T cells from PBMCs, taken from a donor given antiretroviral therapy, either interrupted or continuous. Sample subset: naive CD4+ CD45RA+ CD45RO- T cells. All receptors come from a child under 18 with HIV.

At least ten counts were recorded for this clonotype. The rearrangement uses TRBV20-1 and TRBJ2-5; 9 positions match TRBD1. The CDR3 loop spans 14 amino acids. V shed 4 bases, J shed 6 bases, and the junction held 9 bases outside the gene matches. Per the germline V gene, CDR1 is DFQATT and CDR2 is SNEGSKA (reference sequence). The CDR3 region is CSATTGTGTQTQYF. In DNA, the CDR3 is TGCAGTGCTACAACCGGGACAGGGACACAGACCCAGTACTTC.

This clonotype has a count of ten or more. The rearrangement links TRBV6-1 to TRBJ2-7; D unclear. Trimming removed 2 bases from V and 4 bases from J, with 12 bases in between. The germline V gene has CDR1 MNHNS and CDR2 SASEGT. This CDR3 spans 14 amino acids. This chain's CDR3 is CASSEQPGAYEQYF. CDR3 nucleotides: TGTGCCAGCAGTGAACAGCCGGGTGCGTACGAGCAGTACTTC.

This clonotype showed up many times. The chain recombines TRBV19 with TRBJ2-3; D gene uncertain. Germline V lookup: CDR1 LNHDA, CDR2 SQIVND (reference sequence). The CDR3 is 14 residues long. V was shortened by 6 bases and J by 6 bases, with 16 bases between the two germline ends. The CDR3 is CASRIKPLADTQYF. Here the CDR3 DNA reads TGTGCCAGTAGGATTAAACCACTTGCGGATACGCAGTATTTT.

This clonotype was observed at least ten times. The genes are TRBV28 and TRBJ2-7; tentatively, D is TRBD2 (6 bases). The CDR3 spans 16 residues. Trimming left V 2 bases short and J 2 bases short, with 16 bases between. The germline gives CDR1 MDHEN, CDR2 SYDVKM. Written as DNA, the CDR3 is TGTGCCAGCAGTTTAATGGGACTCGTCGAGGCCTACGAGCAGTACTTC. This encodes CASSLMGLVEAYEQYF.

The table lists this clonotype with many counts. The chain couples TRBV6-2 or TRBV6-3 to TRBJ1-2; possibly TRBD1 for D (6 bases). The germline CDR1 and CDR2 sequences are MNHEY and SVGEGT. The V gene lost 3 bases and the J gene lost 3 bases, with 8 bases spanning the gap. There are 13 residues in the CDR3. The CDR3 bases are TGTGCCAGCAGTTATGACAGGCACTATGGCTACACCTTC. It encodes CASSYDRHYGYTF.

This clonotype was detected ten times or more. The chain employs TRBV7-3 and TRBJ1-6; perhaps TRBD1 as D (5 bases). The V end was cut by 5 bases, the J end by 10 bases, with 12 bases between. CDR3 length equals 13 residues. Germline CDR1 reads SGHTA; CDR2 reads FQGTGA. Here the CDR3 reads CASSRGPGSPLHF. CDR3 coding DNA: TGTGCCAGCAGCCGGGGCCCCGGGTCACCCCTCCACTTT.

This clonotype was detected many times. The CDR3 loop reads CASSLDGLGTEAFF. DNA of the CDR3: TGCGCCAGCAGCTTGGATGGGTTAGGAACTGAAGCTTTCTTT. The V and J genes are TRBV5-1 and TRBJ1-1; D not resolved. The V gene lost 0 bases and the J gene lost 5 bases, with 11 bases spanning the gap. The germline gives CDR1 SGHRS, CDR2 YFSETQ. This CDR3 spans 14 amino acids.

The sample holds many counts of this clonotype. The gene calls are TRBV20-1 and TRBJ2-7, with 7 bases fitting TRBD1. Germline V gene data show CDR1 as DFQATT and CDR2 as SNEGSKA (reference sequence). Losses at the gene ends were 6 bases for V and 2 bases for J; bases not matched to a gene: 10. The CDR3 has 14 amino acids. The CDR3 here is CSAAIGGRTYEQYF. CDR3 in DNA: TGCAGTGCCGCAATAGGGGGCCGAACCTACGAGCAGTACTTC.

The table lists this clonotype with many counts. The rearrangement joins TRBV12-3 or TRBV12-4 to TRBJ1-2; 9 bases are shared with TRBD1. The CDR3 contains 13 residues. Trimming at V came to 5 bases and at J to 5 bases, leaving 3 bases not matched to a gene. CDR3 protein: CASSETGGYGYTF. DNA for the CDR3: TGTGCCAGCAGTGAGACAGGGGGATATGGCTACACCTTC.

This clonotype was counted ten times or more. The chain uses TRBV23-1 and TRBJ1-1; a possible D gene is TRBD1 (5 bases). TRBV23-1 is placed among ORFs of uncertain function. V was clipped by 8 bases and J by 8 bases, with 21 bases between them. This CDR3 contains 14 residues. The CDR3 sequence: CASRRFPKEGEAFF. The DNA of the CDR3 is TGCGCCAGCCGTAGATTCCCAAAGGAGGGGGAAGCTTTCTTT.

This clonotype was counted at least ten times. The genes are TRBV20-1 and TRBJ1-1; D may be TRBD1 (5 bases). Per the germline V gene, CDR1 is DFQATT and CDR2 is SNEGSKA (reference sequence). CDR3 length: 14 amino acids. The V gene lost 2 bases and the J gene lost 0 bases, with 10 bases spanning the gap. DNA of the CDR3: TGCAGTGCTAGACACGGGGGGGTGAACACTGAAGCTTTCTTT. Its translation: CSARHGGVNTEAFF.

This clonotype has at least ten counts. V gene TRBV10-3 combines with J gene TRBJ2-5; the D gene could be TRBD1 or TRBD2 (5 bases each). V lost 6 bases, J lost 3 bases, and 11 bases lay in between. CDR1 and CDR2 (germline): ENHRY, SYGVKD. The CDR3 consists of 13 residues. The CDR3 DNA reads TGTGCCATCAGCCGGGACGAGAAAGAGACCCAGTACTTC. It codes for CAISRDEKETQYF.

This clonotype came up many times. This chain joins TRBV20-1 and TRBJ2-3; no definite D call. Between the trimmed V and J ends, which lost 5 bases and 0 bases, there was a span of 9 bases. Germline-derived CDR1 and CDR2 are DFQATT and SNEGSKA (reference sequence). The CDR3 is 13 residues long. The CDR3 protein is CSAPQDSTDTQYF. CDR3 sequence (DNA): TGCAGTGCTCCCCAGGATAGCACAGATACGCAGTATTTT.

This clonotype was counted at least ten times. The chain couples TRBV3-1 to TRBJ1-4; no firm D call. V was shortened by 0 bases and J by 8 bases, with 4 bases between the two germline ends. The germline CDR1 and CDR2 sequences are LGHDT and YNNKEL (reference sequence). This CDR3 has 12 residues. The CDR3 is CASSQDVEKLFF. Written as DNA, the CDR3 is TGTGCCAGCAGCCAAGATGTCGAAAAACTGTTTTTT.

This clonotype was recorded at least ten times. The genes are TRBV2 and TRBJ1-1, with D perhaps matching TRBD1 (5 bases). The CDR3 extends over 11 amino acids. The germline V gene has CDR1 SNHLY and CDR2 FYNNEI. V lost 5 bases and J lost 11, with 12 bases in between. CDR3 nucleotides: TGTGCCAGCAGTTACTCGACAGTGGCTTTCTTT. The encoded protein is CASSYSTVAFF.

This clonotype was recorded many times. V gene TRBV3-1 combines with J gene TRBJ1-4; 7 bases align to TRBD1. In germline, CDR1 is LGHDT, CDR2 YNNKEL (reference sequence). The V segment lost 5 bases and the J segment 8 bases; nucleotides outside the gene matches: 8. CDR3 length equals 14 residues. The CDR3 loop is CASSTRTGTEKLFF. For the CDR3, the DNA is TGTGCCAGCAGCACCAGGACAGGAACGGAAAAACTGTTTTTT.

This clonotype came up many times. The chain employs TRBV6-5 and TRBJ1-1, with a weak D call TRBD1 (5 bases). The CDR3 is 15 residues long. Germline CDR1 and CDR2: MNHEY and SVGAGI. V lost 6 bases to trimming and J lost 1 base, with 15 bases between them. The DNA for the CDR3 is TGTGCCAGCAGGCCCCCCGGGGGTACGAACACTGAAGCTTTCTTT. Protein sequence: CASRPPGGTNTEAFF.

This clonotype was recorded at least ten times. This chain connects TRBV5-1 to TRBJ2-7, with 9 bases lining up with TRBD1. Germline lookup yields CDR1 SGHRS and CDR2 YFSETQ. V was clipped by 4 bases and J by 0 bases; unmatched bases: 5. The CDR3 covers 15 residues. DNA of the CDR3: TGCGCCAGCAGCCCGACAGGGGGAAGCTCCTACGAGCAGTACTTC. Translation: CASSPTGGSSYEQYF.

At least ten counts were recorded for this clonotype. V gene TRBV11-3 combines with J gene TRBJ1-3; no clear D. Germline V gene sequence: CDR1 SGHNT, CDR2 YENEEA. CDR3 length equals 14 residues. With 6 bases removed from V and 0 bases from J, the gap between germline ends came to 9 bases. The CDR3 region has the DNA TGTGCCAGCAGGGCCAGCCCCTCTGGAAACACCATATATTTT. It translates to CASRASPSGNTIYF.

This clonotype is termed medium-sized (0.01 to 0.1%). The V gene is TRBV12-3 or TRBV12-4, the J gene TRBJ2-1, with a possible D match to TRBD1 (6 bases). Trimming removed 3 bases at V and 6 bases at J, with 12 bases between. This CDR3 has 14 residues. The CDR3 is CASSFARGINEQFF. The CDR3, as DNA: TGTGCCAGCAGTTTTGCCAGGGGAATCAATGAGCAGTTCTTC.

This clonotype was seen at least ten times. The chain joins TRBV6-1 to TRBJ1-2; possible D gene TRBD1, 5 bases. CDR3 length: 14 residues. The V end was cut by 3 bases, the J end by 7 bases, with 15 bases between. CDR1 is MNHNS, CDR2 SASEGT, per germline. CDR3 amino acids: CASSDLTEATGYTF. CDR3 in DNA: TGTGCCAGCAGTGACCTGACAGAGGCGACTGGCTACACCTTC.

In its sample, this clonotype was seen many times. The chain links TRBV27 to TRBJ1-2; TRBD1 matches 8 bases. This CDR3 comprises 14 residues. The germline V gene has CDR1 MNHEY and CDR2 SMNVEV (reference sequence). With V trimmed by 3 bases and J by 10 bases, 10 bases remained unmatched. The CDR3 loop reads CASSFQGAGDDYTF. Written as DNA, the CDR3 is TGTGCCAGCAGTTTCCAGGGGGCCGGAGATGACTACACCTTC.

This clonotype came up many times. The chain couples TRBV23-1 to TRBJ2-1, with 8 bases identical to TRBD2. TRBV23-1 is an ORF, with its function uncertain. Trimming at V came to 4 bases and at J to 9 bases, leaving 11 bases not matched to a gene. This CDR3 has 15 amino acids. This CDR3 reads CASSREGTGGGEQFF. The DNA of the CDR3 is TGCGCCAGCAGTCGAGAAGGAACCGGGGGGGGTGAGCAGTTCTTC.

This clonotype was recorded at least ten times. The V call is TRBV10-1, the J call TRBJ2-7; D not resolved. The V end lost 0 bases, the J end lost 5 bases, and 17 bases lay between the germline ends. The CDR3 loop spans 16 amino acids. Germline V gives CDR1 WNHNN, CDR2 SYGVQD (reference sequence). The CDR3 nucleotides read TGCGCCAGCAGTGAGTCGAGTGGGGTCTTGATGGACGAGCAGTACTTC. Its protein product is CASSESSGVLMDEQYF.

This clonotype has ten or more counts. The chain links TRBV28 to TRBJ1-5; tentatively, D is TRBD1 (6 bases). V lost 2 bases and J 6 bases, leaving 11 bases between the germline ends. The V gene's germline CDR1 is MDHEN and CDR2 SYDVKM. The CDR3 extends over 14 amino acids. CDR3 coding DNA: TGTGCCAGCAGTTTACGGGACATCGGTCAGCCCCAGCATTTT. It codes for CASSLRDIGQPQHF.

This clonotype has ten or more counts. V is TRBV29-1 and J is TRBJ2-4; D gene uncertain. The CDR3 runs to 14 residues. V lost 3 bases, J lost 6 bases, and 15 bases lay in between. Germline CDR1 reads SQVTM; CDR2 reads ANQGSEA. The CDR3 reads CSVEKAARSNIQYF. CDR3 in DNA: TGCAGCGTTGAGAAGGCGGCTAGGTCAAACATTCAGTACTTC. The variable domain in full, completed from reference TRBV29-1 and TRBJ2-4, reads SAVISQKPSRDICQRGTSLTIQCQVDSQVTMMFWYRQQPGQSLTLIATANQGSEATYESGFVIDKFPISRPNLTFSTLTVSNMSPEDSSIYLCSVEKAARSNIQYFGAGTRLSVL.

This clonotype was counted at least ten times. The gene calls are TRBV5-1 and TRBJ2-3, with 11 positions matching TRBD2. CDR1 and CDR2 from the germline V gene are SGHRS and YFSETQ. The CDR3 totals 18 residues. V shed 1 base and J 0 bases; nucleotides not matched to a gene: 7. The CDR3 DNA reads as TGCGCCAGCAGCTTGACCGGGACTAGCGGATCTAGCACAGATACGCAGTATTTT. The encoded protein is CASSLTGTSGSSTDTQYF.

This clonotype was seen at least ten times. The chain has TRBV23-1 and TRBJ1-4, with 7 bases fitting TRBD1. TRBV23-1 is treated as an ORF (open reading frame) with a function not yet certain. The CDR3 has 17 amino acids. The V gene end was trimmed by 1 base and the J gene end by 8 bases; junction bases not matched to a gene: 13. This CDR3 reads CASSQFGDSPYEEKLFF. The CDR3 DNA reads TGCGCCAGCAGTCAATTCGGGGACAGCCCCTACGAGGAAAAACTGTTTTTT.

This clonotype is labeled as medium-sized. The CDR3 is CASSLVGGSHYGYTF. CDR3 coding DNA: TGTGCCAGCAGTTTAGTGGGGGGTTCACACTATGGCTACACCTTC. The rearrangement joins TRBV28 to TRBJ1-2; maybe TRBD1 (5 bases). Germline lookup yields CDR1 MDHEN and CDR2 SYDVKM. V dropped 2 bases and J dropped 3 bases, with 13 bases sitting between them. The CDR3 covers 15 residues.